This is a list of T cell receptor beta chains from one sample in a study of CD8+ T cells in alopecia areata. TCRdb's table, derived via immunoSEQ multiplex PCR, lists solely in-frame clones and lacks some. The profile shows about 130,000 clones, about three fifths of them singletons. Sequenced here: CD4+ T cells sorted from blood, sampled at week 0. All receptors derive from a human donor with alopecia areata. Both conserved end residues are part of each CDR3. D genes are given only for firm matches. A clone size is listed for some rows: how often the clone was seen (once, few, many), or a class if it is expanded.

V gene	clone size	J gene	D gene	CDR3 protein	CDR3 DNA
TRBV19	few	TRBJ2-6	TRBD1	CASSILGQRPSGANVLTF	TGTGCCAGTAGTATTTTGGGACAGCGACCCTCTGGGGCCAACGTCCTGACTTTC
TRBV9	few	TRBJ2-1	-	CASSVAETRPFF	TGTGCCAGCAGCGTAGCTGAGACAAGACCGTTCTTC
TRBV7-2	once	TRBJ1-5	TRBD1	CASSLGRGRDQPQHF	TGTGCCAGCAGCTTGGGAAGGGGGCGCGATCAGCCCCAGCATTTT
TRBV9	-	TRBJ1-6	TRBD1	CASSNGQGNSPLHF	TGTGCCAGCAGCAACGGACAGGGTAATTCACCCCTCCACTTT
TRBV5-6	-	TRBJ2-5	TRBD2	CASQAGGQETQYF	TGTGCCAGTCAAGCGGGGGGGCAAGAGACCCAGTACTTC
TRBV18	-	TRBJ2-5	-	CASSPPTSQETQYF	TGTGCCAGCTCACCACCGACTTCCCAAGAGACCCAGTACTTC
TRBV30	-	TRBJ2-7	-	CAWSVRGGDYEQYF	TGTGCCTGGAGTGTCCGTGGCGGGGATTACGAGCAGTACTTC
TRBV9	-	TRBJ2-4	TRBD1	CASSVGDRGLNIQYF	TGTGCCAGCAGCGTAGGAGACAGGGGGCTCAACATTCAGTACTTC
TRBV5-1	-	TRBJ1-1	TRBD1	CASSLRTGNTEAFF	TGCGCCAGCAGCTTGCGGACAGGGAACACTGAAGCTTTCTTT
TRBV5-1	few	TRBJ2-3	-	CASTPSTRAVTDTQYF	TGCGCCAGCACCCCATCTACTAGAGCAGTCACAGATACGCAGTATTTT
TRBV30	-	TRBJ2-4	-	CAWAPIAKNIQYF	TGTGCCTGGGCACCGATAGCCAAAAACATTCAGTACTTC
TRBV7-2	many	TRBJ2-5	TRBD1	CASSLVGGGETQYF	TGTGCCAGCAGCTTAGTAGGGGGCGGGGAGACCCAGTACTTC
TRBV7-9	few	TRBJ1-1	-	CASSPRESFNTEAFF	TGTGCCAGCAGCCCCCGGGAGTCCTTTAACACTGAAGCTTTCTTT
TRBV30	once	TRBJ2-1	TRBD2	CASRKAGGPGNEQFF	TGTGCCTCCCGGAAGGCGGGGGGGCCGGGGAATGAGCAGTTCTTC
TRBV15	-	TRBJ2-3	TRBD1	CATSRDGQGVEDTQYF	TGTGCCACCAGCAGAGATGGACAGGGGGTAGAAGATACGCAGTATTTT
TRBV11-2	-	TRBJ1-2	TRBD1	CASSFDRAYGYTF	TGTGCCAGCAGCTTTGACAGGGCCTATGGCTACACCTTC
TRBV7-2	few	TRBJ2-2	-	CASSLSVGTPGELFF	TGTGCCAGCAGCCTATCCGTGGGGACACCCGGGGAGCTGTTTTTT
TRBV9	-	TRBJ1-6	-	CASSASSVGSPLHF	TGTGCCAGCAGCGCATCATCCGTAGGGTCACCCCTCCACTTT
TRBV5-6	-	TRBJ2-5	-	CASSLAFDRGWETQYF	TGTGCCAGCAGCTTGGCCTTTGATCGCGGGTGGGAGACCCAGTACTTC
TRBV7-2	-	TRBJ2-5	TRBD1	CASSITGTGEGQETQYF	TGTGCCAGCAGCATCACCGGGACAGGGGAAGGACAAGAGACCCAGTACTTC
TRBV30	-	TRBJ1-1	-	CAWSEDTLGTEAFF	TGTGCCTGGAGCGAAGACACGCTGGGGACTGAAGCTTTCTTT
TRBV11-3	-	TRBJ1-1	-	CASSLGAGATF	TGTGCCAGCAGTTTGGGGGCAGGTGCTACTTTT
TRBV10-3	-	TRBJ2-7	-	CAISENRAEQYF	TGTGCCATCAGCGAAAACAGGGCCGAGCAGTACTTC
TRBV23-1	few	TRBJ2-4	TRBD2	CASSQMTSGGAGAKNIQYF	TGCGCCAGCAGTCAAATGACTAGCGGGGGGGCCGGGGCCAAAAACATTCAGTACTTC
TRBV19	many	TRBJ2-3	TRBD2	CASSSGLGDTDTQYF	TGTGCCAGTAGTTCCGGACTAGGTGACACAGATACGCAGTATTTT
TRBV29-1	few	TRBJ2-5	-	CSVEANRVETQYF	TGCAGCGTTGAGGCTAACCGAGTGGAGACCCAGTACTTC
TRBV5-4	once	TRBJ1-2	-	CASSLEWEDGYTF	TGTGCCAGCAGCTTGGAATGGGAGGACGGCTACACCTTC